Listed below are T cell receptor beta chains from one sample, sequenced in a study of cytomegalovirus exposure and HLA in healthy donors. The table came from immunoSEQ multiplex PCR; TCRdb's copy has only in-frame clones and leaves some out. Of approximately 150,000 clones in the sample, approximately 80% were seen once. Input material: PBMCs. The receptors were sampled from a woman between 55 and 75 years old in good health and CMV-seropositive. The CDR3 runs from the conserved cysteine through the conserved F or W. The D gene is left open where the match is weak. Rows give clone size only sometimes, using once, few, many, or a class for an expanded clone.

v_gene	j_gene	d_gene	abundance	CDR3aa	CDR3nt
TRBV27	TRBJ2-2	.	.	CASSLRDTNTGELFF	TGTGCCAGCAGTCTCCGGGATACGAACACCGGGGAGCTGTTTTTT
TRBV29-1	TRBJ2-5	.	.	CSVAGYYGEQYF	TGCAGCGTTGCCGGGTACTATGGGGAGCAGTACTTC
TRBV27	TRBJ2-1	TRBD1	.	CASSWAGQGGNEQFF	TGTGCCAGCAGCTGGGCCGGACAGGGGGGGAATGAGCAGTTCTTC
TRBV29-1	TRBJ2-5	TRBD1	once	CSVDTGGGETQYF	TGCAGCGTGGACACAGGGGGCGGAGAGACCCAGTACTTC
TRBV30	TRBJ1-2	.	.	CAWKGSYGYTF	TGTGCCTGGAAGGGGTCCTATGGCTACACCTTC
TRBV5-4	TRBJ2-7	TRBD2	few	CASSLRTSGTSEQYF	TGTGCCAGCAGCTTACGGACTAGCGGGACGTCCGAGCAGTACTTC
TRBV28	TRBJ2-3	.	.	CASTEGGAGADTQYF	TGTGCCAGCACCGAGGGGGGGGCCGGCGCAGATACGCAGTATTTT
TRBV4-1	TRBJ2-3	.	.	CASSQTGQVTDTQYF	TGCGCCAGCAGCCAAACAGGACAAGTCACAGATACGCAGTATTTT
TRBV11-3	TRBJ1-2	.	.	CASSSSQGAVGYTF	TGTGCCAGCAGCTCGTCTCAAGGGGCTGTTGGCTACACCTTC
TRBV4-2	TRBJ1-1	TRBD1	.	CASSQDRSRGQSEAFF	TGTGCCAGCAGCCAAGACAGGTCCAGGGGGCAATCTGAAGCTTTCTTT
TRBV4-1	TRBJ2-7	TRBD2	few	CASSPPGSGGSYEQYF	TGCGCCAGCAGCCCCCCCGGATCGGGAGGGTCCTACGAGCAGTACTTC
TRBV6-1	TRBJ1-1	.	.	CASTQAGRLNTEAFF	TGTGCCAGCACCCAGGCCGGCAGGCTTAACACTGAAGCTTTCTTT
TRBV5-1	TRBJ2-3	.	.	CASSLDGTSTDTQYF	TGCGCCAGCAGCTTGGATGGGACATCCACAGATACGCAGTATTTT
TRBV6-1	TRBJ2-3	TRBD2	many	CASSEASGSTDTQYF	TGTGCCAGCAGTGAGGCTAGCGGGAGCACAGATACGCAGTATTTT
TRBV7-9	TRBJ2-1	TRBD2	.	CASSSHREGNEQFF	TGTGCCAGCAGCTCCCACCGGGAGGGAAATGAGCAGTTCTTC
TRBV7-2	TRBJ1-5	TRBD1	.	CASSPRQGLGNQPQHF	TGTGCCAGCAGCCCCAGACAGGGATTAGGCAATCAGCCCCAGCATTTT